Shown below are 13 T cell receptor beta chains from a single sample sequenced in a study of blood T cell repertoires in COVID-19. The data were produced by immunoSEQ multiplex PCR, yet TCRdb's version contains in-frame clones alone and is incomplete. The repertoire holds approximately 150,000 clones, with 79% as singletons. The sample comprised peripheral blood. The receptor set was obtained from a woman between 55 and 75 years old with COVID-19, enrolled during active disease.

V gene TRBV11-3 combines with J gene TRBJ2-5, with 11 bases fitting TRBD1. V dropped 1 base and J dropped 1; count of bases not matched to a gene: 2. The CDR3 has 16 amino acids. Germline CDR1 is SGHNT and CDR2 is YENEEA. Written as DNA, the CDR3 is TGTGCCAGCAGCTTAGGAGGACAGGGGGCCCAAGAGACCCAGTACTTC. Protein sequence: CASSLGGQGAQETQYF.

The chain combines TRBV9 with TRBJ2-3; TRBD2 aligns across 10 bases. Unmatched junction bases numbered 6, after V lost 0 bases and J lost 8 bases. The CDR3 spans 15 residues. Germline V gene lookup returns CDR1 SGDLS and CDR2 YYNGEE. This CDR3 reads CASSVASGGAGTQYF. The CDR3 bases are TGTGCCAGCAGCGTAGCCAGCGGGGGGGCCGGTACGCAGTATTTT.

V usage is TRBV6-2 or TRBV6-3 and J usage is TRBJ2-1; TRBD1 matches 10 bases. The ends lost 5 bases at V and 6 bases at J; junction bases unmatched: 7. Per the germline V gene, CDR1 is MNHEY and CDR2 is SVGEGT. The CDR3 runs 15 residues. CDR3 DNA: TGTGCCAGCAGTACCCCCCGGGACAGGGGCAATGAGCAGTTCTTC. This encodes CASSTPRDRGNEQFF.

This chain uses TRBV6-5 with TRBJ1-4, with 10 bases aligning to TRBD1. The CDR3 loop spans 15 amino acids. V was clipped by 5 bases and J by 8 bases; unmatched bases: 8. Germline V lookup: CDR1 MNHEY, CDR2 SVGAGI. As DNA, the CDR3 is TGTGCCAGCAGTACTCGACAGGGGGCGTGGGAAAAACTGTTTTTT. Protein product: CASSTRQGAWEKLFF.

The chain joins TRBV7-3 to TRBJ1-1; TRBD1 might be the D (5 bases). Between the trimmed V and J ends, which lost 5 bases and 4 bases, there was a span of 17 bases. In germline, CDR1 is SGHTA, CDR2 FQGTGA. The CDR3 totals 15 residues. The CDR3, as DNA: TGTGCCAGCAGCGCCTCCACGGGGGGAACCACTGAAGCTTTCTTT. This gives the protein CASSASTGGTTEAFF.

The chain uses TRBV11-2 and TRBJ2-4; weak D call: TRBD2 (5 bases). V was trimmed by 4 bases and J by 0 bases, leaving 13 bases between them. Germline V gene sequence: CDR1 SGHAT, CDR2 FQNNGV. The CDR3 covers 16 residues. The CDR3 spells CASSSQPGKAKNIQYF. CDR3 in DNA: TGTGCCAGCAGCTCCCAGCCGGGAAAAGCCAAAAACATTCAGTACTTC.

The chain employs TRBV9 and TRBJ1-1, with 10 nucleotides matching TRBD1. The germline CDR1 and CDR2 sequences are SGDLS and YYNGEE. V was pared by 4 bases and J by 0 bases, with 6 bases of the junction left unmatched. The CDR3 runs 16 residues. The CDR3 sequence: CASSRGTGVMNTEAFF. The CDR3 nucleotides read TGTGCCAGCAGCAGGGGGACAGGGGTCATGAACACTGAAGCTTTCTTT.

The rearrangement links TRBV9 to TRBJ2-1, with D perhaps matching TRBD2 (7 bases). The germline CDR1 and CDR2 sequences are SGDLS and YYNGEE. Trimming took off 0 bases at V and 6 bases at J, with 13 bases between the two ends. The CDR3 length is 15 residues. CDR3 sequence reads: CASSVAGGRVNEQFF. In DNA form, the CDR3 reads TGTGCCAGCAGCGTAGCGGGGGGCCGGGTCAATGAGCAGTTCTTC.

The chain has TRBV27 and TRBJ2-1, with D maybe TRBD2 (6 bases). This CDR3 comprises 18 residues. V shed 3 bases and J shed 3 bases, with 21 bases lying between them. Germline assignment: CDR1 MNHEY and CDR2 SMNVEV (reference sequence). CDR3 amino acids: CASSLIAVSSLLYNEQFF. CDR3 nucleotide sequence: TGTGCCAGCAGTTTGATAGCGGTCTCCTCTCTACTCTACAATGAGCAGTTCTTC.

V is TRBV20-1 and J is TRBJ2-1; D remains ambiguous. The germline CDR1 and CDR2 sequences are DFQATT and SNEGSKA (reference sequence). V lost 6 bases and J 2 bases, leaving 5 bases between the germline ends. The CDR3 extends over 11 amino acids. CDR3 in amino acids: CSAPTYNEQFF. In DNA form, the CDR3 reads TGCAGTGCCCCTACCTACAATGAGCAGTTCTTC.

The chain is built from TRBV24-1 and TRBJ2-3, with 14 bases identical to TRBD2. Trimming cost V 10 bases and J 4 bases; bases outside gene matches: 6. Germline CDR1 KGHDR, CDR2 SFDVKD. This CDR3 contains 15 residues. The CDR3 reads CATGGLAGEADTQYF. Written as DNA, the CDR3 is TGTGCCACAGGGGGACTAGCGGGAGAAGCAGATACGCAGTATTTT.

This clone was recorded a few times. The chain uses TRBV6-5 and TRBJ2-6; a possible D gene is TRBD2 (6 bases). Germline CDR1 and CDR2: MNHEY and SVGAGI. CDR3 length equals 13 residues. V was trimmed by 8 bases and J by 4 bases, leaving 9 bases between them. CDR3 loop: CASGEAGANVLTF. CDR3 DNA sequence: TGTGCCAGCGGGGAGGCCGGGGCCAACGTCCTGACTTTC.

V gene TRBV27 combines with J gene TRBJ1-6; 7 bases align to TRBD1. The germline V gene has CDR1 MNHEY and CDR2 SMNVEV (reference sequence). This CDR3 has 15 residues. Unmatched junction bases numbered 16, after V lost 10 bases and J lost 10 bases. CDR3 sequence: CATLDRIGIGSPLHF. The CDR3 DNA is TGTGCCACCCTGGACAGGATAGGGATCGGCTCACCCCTCCACTTT.